This record covers a single TCR beta chain. The CDR3 runs 14 residues. Germline lookup yields CDR1 MNHEY and CDR2 SVGAGI. Trimming cost V 5 bases and J 1 base, with 10 bases left between them. The data originate from a study of OX40 agonist ivuxolimab in advanced cancers. Profiling relied on immunoSEQ multiplex PCR, and the TCRdb table lists in-frame clones only, not all of them. Here the sample spans 35,000 to 55,000 clones, about 88% being singletons. This TCR was sampled from an adult with an advanced solid tumor such as melanoma, head and neck, liver or kidney cancer. Sequencing used CD4+ or CD8+ T cells sorted from blood, obtained in a trial of the OX40 agonist ivuxolimab. The chain links TRBV6-5 to TRBJ2-3; D unresolved. The CDR3 spells CASSARIRTDTQYF. CDR3 coding DNA: TGTGCCAGCAGTGCGAGAATTCGCACAGATACGCAGTATTTT.